This TCR beta chain is from a study of cytomegalovirus exposure and HLA in healthy donors. With 1 base removed from V and 9 bases from J, the gap between germline ends came to 13 bases. Germline CDR1 and CDR2: MGHDK and SYGVNS. CDR3 length: 15 amino acids. PCR involved 60 Vbeta and 13 Jbeta primers. Generated by immunoSEQ multiplex PCR, the TCRdb table keeps only in-frame clones and is missing some. The data show about 100,000 clones, with 80% to 90% seen just once and roughly 1.2% held by the top ten. This clone has a single count. The antigen remains undetermined. Findings and limits, study-wide: Analysis was carried out at a later point, and it linked a missense DCLRE1C variant to TCR beta V- and J-gene trimming.

The sequence came from a woman under 30 in good health and CMV-seronegative. The chain is built from TRBV25-1 and TRBJ1-6, with no clear D. Material: PBMCs. The CDR3 region has the DNA TGTGCCAGCAGTGAATTTGGGCTTAATGGTTCACCCCTCCACTTT. This gives the protein CASSEFGLNGSPLHF.